This T cell receptor (beta chain) was captured by sequencing in a study of T cell responses to AZD1222 COVID-19 vaccine. Generated by immunoSEQ multiplex PCR, the TCRdb table keeps only in-frame clones and is missing some. The table has approximately 130,000 clones, 90% seen once. Worth noting for this clone: What it binds is not known.

V shed 3 bases and J shed 9 bases, with 14 bases lying between them. From germline, CDR1 is KGHDR and CDR2 SFDVKD. The CDR3 is made up of 13 amino acids. Points from the study as a whole: Nearly half of spike-specific TCRs reportedly go after variant regions that carry no mutations. White British donors predominated, females outnumbered males, and clonal diversity was possibly underestimated. Spike-specific TCR breadth and depth rose after two AZD1222 doses. Spike regions recognized by vaccine-associated CD4 TCRs spanned the protein, led by 160-218 and 743-854.

This TCR was recovered from an adult in good health. Material: peripheral blood, obtained on day 0 of AZD1222 vaccination. The chain couples TRBV24-1 to TRBJ2-7, with D tentatively TRBD2 (5 bases). The CDR3 DNA is TGTGCCACCAGTGATCCGACTACTACGGGGCAGTACTTC. The encoded protein is CATSDPTTTGQYF.